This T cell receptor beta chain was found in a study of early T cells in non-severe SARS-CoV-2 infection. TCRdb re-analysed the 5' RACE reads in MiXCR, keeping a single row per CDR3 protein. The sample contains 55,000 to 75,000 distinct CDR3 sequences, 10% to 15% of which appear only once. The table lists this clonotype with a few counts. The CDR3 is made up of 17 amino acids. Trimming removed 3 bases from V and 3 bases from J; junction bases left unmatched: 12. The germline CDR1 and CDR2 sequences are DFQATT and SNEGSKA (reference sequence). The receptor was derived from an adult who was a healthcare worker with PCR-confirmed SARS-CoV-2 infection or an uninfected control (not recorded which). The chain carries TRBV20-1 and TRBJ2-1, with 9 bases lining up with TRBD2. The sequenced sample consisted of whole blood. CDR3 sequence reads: CSASLLIAGALYNEQFF. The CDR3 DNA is TGCAGTGCTAGCCTCCTCATAGCGGGGGCCCTCTACAATGAGCAGTTCTTC.